This TCR beta chain was identified in a study of early T cells in non-severe SARS-CoV-2 infection. The wider study: Chains were unpaired, as sequencing was done on bulk RNA from unsorted whole blood.

This CDR3 is built from 16 residues. Trimming shortened V by 3 bases and J by 1 base, and 13 bases separated the two germline ends. TCRdb re-called the 5' RACE reads with MiXCR, one entry per CDR3 protein. The profile shows approximately 84,000 distinct CDR3 sequences, about 13% of them singletons. This clonotype showed up many times. The clonotype was recovered from an adult who was a healthcare worker with PCR-confirmed SARS-CoV-2 infection or an uninfected control (not recorded which). Sequencing was carried out using whole blood. The V call is TRBV12-3 or TRBV12-4, the J call TRBJ1-5; TRBD1 is a possible D gene (6 bases). The CDR3 spells CASSFGDTLSNQPQHF. As DNA, the CDR3 is TGTGCCAGCAGTTTTGGGGACACCCTAAGCAATCAGCCCCAGCATTTT.